These T cell receptor beta chains were read from a single sample in a study of T cell repertoires in cytomegalovirus infection. Each CDR3 protein gets one entry after TCRdb re-called the reads with MiXCR. The table lists about 320,000 distinct CDR3 sequences, 9.5% of them singletons. Sequenced input: PBMCs. These receptors were collected from a human donor in good health (CMV status not recorded). Some clones in this sample may be carry-over from other donors' samples. Each CDR3 is given with its conserved first and last residue. D genes are given only for firm matches. Clone size appears in some rows only: once, few, many, or a class for an expanded clone.

TRBV18	-	TRBJ2-2	many	TGTGCCAGCTCACAAGGGGGGAGCAGGATCCCCACCGGGGAGCTGTTTTTT	CASSQGGSRIPTGELFF
TRBV19	-	TRBJ2-1	-	TGTGCCAGTAGTTTCTATCCAGGGACCCGTTACAATGAGCAGTTCTTC	CASSFYPGTRYNEQFF
TRBV28	-	TRBJ1-6	-	TGTGCCAACCAACGACGTAATTCACCCCTCCACTTT	CANQRRNSPLHF
TRBV7-3	-	TRBJ2-1	many	TGTGCCAGCAGCTTAACGCGTGGTAGATACAATGAGCAGTTCTTC	CASSLTRGRYNEQFF
TRBV11-2	-	TRBJ2-5	many	TGTGCCAGCAGCTTAGACGGACTCATGTCTGCGGGAGAGACCCAGTACTTC	CASSLDGLMSAGETQYF
TRBV28	-	TRBJ1-5	-	TGTGCCAGCATGGGGGCGGCTTTCAATCAGCCCCAGCATTTT	CASMGAAFNQPQHF
TRBV5-1	-	TRBJ1-1	many	TGCGCCAGCAGCTTAGTAGGTGTCACTGAAGCTTTCTTT	CASSLVGVTEAFF
TRBV7-2	TRBD2	TRBJ2-1	many	TGTGCCAGCAGCTCTCGACTAGCGGGGTCCTTC	CASSSRLAGSF
TRBV7-2	TRBD2	TRBJ2-2	many	TGTGCCAGCAGCTTATGGCGGGGGGCGAACACCGGGGAGCTGTTTTTT	CASSLWRGANTGELFF
TRBV20-1	TRBD1	TRBJ1-6	-	TGCAGTGCTATAAATTTTGGACAGGCGGTGGGGTTTAATTCACCCCTCCACTTT	CSAINFGQAVGFNSPLHF
TRBV20-1	TRBD2	TRBJ2-3	many	TGCAGTGCTAGCCGTACTAGCGGGGGGGCCGGGAGCACAGATACGCAGTATTTT	CSASRTSGGAGSTDTQYF
TRBV7-2	-	TRBJ1-5	few	TGTGCCAGCAGCACCAACGGAGATCAGCCCCAGCATTTT	CASSTNGDQPQHF
TRBV7-8	TRBD1	TRBJ2-1	-	TGTGCCAGCAGCACCCGACAGGGGGGAAGCAATGAGCAGTTCTTC	CASSTRQGGSNEQFF
TRBV6-2/TRBV6-3	-	TRBJ2-5	few	TGTGCCAGCAGTTACTCGACCTCCCCGGGGGAGACCCAGTACTTC	CASSYSTSPGETQYF
TRBV12-3/TRBV12-4	-	TRBJ1-1	few	TGTGCCAGCAGTTCTCTTATGGGGTTGGCTGAAGCTTTCTTT	CASSSLMGLAEAFF
TRBV10-3	-	TRBJ2-7	few	TGTGCCACCGGGACTTCACCCTACGAGCAGTACTTC	CATGTSPYEQYF
TRBV6-2/TRBV6-3	-	TRBJ2-3	-	TGTGCCAGCAGTTACTCCACAGTGCTGCAAGGCTTAACCCATGGGAGTACAGATACGCAGTATTTT	CASSYSTVLQGLTHGSTDTQYF
TRBV6-5	TRBD2	TRBJ2-5	many	TGTGCCAGCAGTCTAATGAGCGGGAAAGAGACCCAGTACTTC	CASSLMSGKETQYF
TRBV7-2	-	TRBJ2-2	many	TGTGCCAGCAGCTTGAGTGGGGACGCCACCGGGGAGCTGTTTTTT	CASSLSGDATGELFF
TRBV7-2	-	TRBJ2-2	few	TGTGCCAGCAGCTTTTACTCCGGGGAGCTGTTTTTT	CASSFYSGELFF
TRBV7-2	TRBD2	TRBJ2-6	many	TGTGCCAGCAGCTCAATGGGACTAGCGGGCTCTGGGGCCAACGTCCTGACTTTC	CASSSMGLAGSGANVLTF
TRBV7-2	TRBD2	TRBJ2-3	-	TGTGCCAGCAGCTTAACCACTAGCGCAGATACGCAGTATTTT	CASSLTTSADTQYF
TRBV20-1	TRBD2	TRBJ2-1	few	TGCAGTGCTAGCCCCACCCCCGGGACTAGCGGGAGAGGCTCCTACAATGAGCAGTTCTTC	CSASPTPGTSGRGSYNEQFF
TRBV6-2/TRBV6-3	TRBD2	TRBJ2-1	-	TGTGCCAGCAGTTACTCCCTACTAGCGGAGCTTTACAATGAGCAGTTCTTC	CASSYSLLAELYNEQFF
TRBV28	-	TRBJ2-1	-	TGTGCCAGCACCACATCGGTCTATGAGCAGTTCTTC	CASTTSVYEQFF
TRBV19	-	TRBJ2-2	few	TGTGCCAGTAGGGATGGGCCCGGGGAGCTGTTTTTT	CASRDGPGELFF
TRBV18	TRBD1	TRBJ1-1	-	TGTGCCAGCTCACCGATCCGACAGGGGGGTAACACTGAAGCTTTCTTT	CASSPIRQGGNTEAFF
TRBV12-3/TRBV12-4	TRBD2	TRBJ2-1	-	TGTGCCAGCAGTCCATCTTTGGGGGAGGGATCCTACAATGAGCAGTTCTTC	CASSPSLGEGSYNEQFF
TRBV28	-	TRBJ2-7	few	TGTGCCAGCACTGCTAGTAGCTCCTACGAGCAGTACTTC	CASTASSSYEQYF
TRBV7-2	TRBD1	TRBJ1-1	many	TGTGCCAGCAGCTTTCAGGGGGCGAGCGGAACTGAAGCTTTCTTT	CASSFQGASGTEAFF
TRBV24-1	TRBD1	TRBJ2-7	-	TGTGCCACCAGTGACACTGGGACAGGCGGCTACGAGCAGTACTTC	CATSDTGTGGYEQYF
TRBV5-4	TRBD1	TRBJ1-2	-	TGTGCCAGCAGGATGACAGGGGGGTATGGCTACACCTTC	CASRMTGGYGYTF
TRBV12-3/TRBV12-4	TRBD2	TRBJ2-1	many	TGTGCCAGCAGCTTAGGCGGGGGGGCCTACAATGAGCAGTTCTTC	CASSLGGGAYNEQFF
TRBV7-2	TRBD2	TRBJ2-7	many	TGTGCCAGCAGCTTCGAGCGGGGCTACGAGCAGTACTTC	CASSFERGYEQYF
TRBV9	-	TRBJ1-2	few	TGTGCCAGCAGGAGGGGGGGATCGAAGGGCTACACCTTC	CASRRGGSKGYTF
TRBV10-3	-	TRBJ2-7	many	TGTGCCATCAGTGAGGCGTGGCAGGGCAACCACGAGCAGTACTTC	CAISEAWQGNHEQYF
TRBV6-2/TRBV6-3	TRBD1	TRBJ2-2	many	TGTGCCAGCGCCGGCGGGACAGGGGTCACCGGGGAGCTGTTTTTT	CASAGGTGVTGELFF
TRBV12-3/TRBV12-4	TRBD1	TRBJ2-3	many	TGTGCCAGCAGTAGGTCCGGGACAGGGTGGGTAGATACGCAGTATTTT	CASSRSGTGWVDTQYF